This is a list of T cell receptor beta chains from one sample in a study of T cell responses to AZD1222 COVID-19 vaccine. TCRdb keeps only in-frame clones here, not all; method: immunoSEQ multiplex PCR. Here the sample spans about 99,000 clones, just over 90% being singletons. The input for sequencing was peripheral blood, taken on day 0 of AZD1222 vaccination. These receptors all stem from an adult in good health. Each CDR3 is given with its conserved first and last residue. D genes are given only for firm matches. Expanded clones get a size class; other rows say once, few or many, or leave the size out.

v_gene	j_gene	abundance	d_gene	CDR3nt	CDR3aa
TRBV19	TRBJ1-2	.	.	TGTGCCAGTAGTACCACAGTCAACTATGGCTACACCTTC	CASSTTVNYGYTF
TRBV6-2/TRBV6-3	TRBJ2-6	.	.	TGTGCCAGCAGTTCTCTAGGCTCTGGGGCCAACGTCCTGACTTTC	CASSSLGSGANVLTF
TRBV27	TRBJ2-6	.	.	TGTGCCAGCAGTTCCCCAGGGGCCTCTGGGGCCAACGTCCTGACTTTC	CASSSPGASGANVLTF
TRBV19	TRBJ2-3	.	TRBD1	TGTGCCAGTAGGAGACAGGGTCCATCAGATACGCAGTATTTT	CASRRQGPSDTQYF
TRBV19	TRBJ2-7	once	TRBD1	TGTGCCAGTAGTCAGGGGGCCGCAACCTACGAGCAGTACTTC	CASSQGAATYEQYF
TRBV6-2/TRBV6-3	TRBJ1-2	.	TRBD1	TGTGCCAGCAGTCTGGGACAGCACCGGCCAGGCTATGGCTACACCTTC	CASSLGQHRPGYGYTF
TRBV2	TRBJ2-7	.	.	TGTGCCAGCAGTGAAGAGGGGCCCACCTCCTACGAGCAGTACTTC	CASSEEGPTSYEQYF
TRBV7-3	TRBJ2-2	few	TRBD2	TGTGCCAGCAGCCGCTCTATGGCGGGGGGAACCGGGGAGCTGTTTTTT	CASSRSMAGGTGELFF
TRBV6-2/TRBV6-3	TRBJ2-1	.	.	TGTGCCAGCAGTTACGGGGCGTCGGGTGAGCAGTTCTTC	CASSYGASGEQFF
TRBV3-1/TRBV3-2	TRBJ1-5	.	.	TGTGCCAGCAGCCAAGATGTGAGCAATCAGCCCCAGCATTTT	CASSQDVSNQPQHF
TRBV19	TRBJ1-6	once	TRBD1	TGTGCCAGTAGTCCGCGGACAGGAATAACATATAATTCACCCCTCCACTTT	CASSPRTGITYNSPLHF
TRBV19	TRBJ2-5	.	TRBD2	TGTGCCAGTAGTTTTAGCGGGAGCCAAGAGACCCAGTACTTC	CASSFSGSQETQYF
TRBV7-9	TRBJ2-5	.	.	TGTGCCAGCAGCTTAGCCCGAGAGACCCAGTACTTC	CASSLARETQYF
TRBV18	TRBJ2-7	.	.	TGTGCCAGCTCACCTAGGCGGACGAGCTCCTACGAGCAGTACTTC	CASSPRRTSSYEQYF
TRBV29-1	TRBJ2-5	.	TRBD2	TGCAGCGTTTCAGCGGGACAAGAGACCCAGTACTTC	CSVSAGQETQYF
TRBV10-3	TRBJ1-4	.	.	TGTGCCATCAGTCAATCGCGGGAAAATGAAAAACTGTTTTTT	CAISQSRENEKLFF
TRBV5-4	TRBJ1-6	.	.	TGTGCCAGCAGCCAACTTGGACACGGTATTAATTCACCCCTCCACTTT	CASSQLGHGINSPLHF
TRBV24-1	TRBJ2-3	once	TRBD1	TGTGCCACCAGTGACTCCGGGACAGGGGGAGTTGGTACGCAGTATTTT	CATSDSGTGGVGTQYF
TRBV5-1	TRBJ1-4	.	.	TGCGCCAGCAGCTTGGTCGGGACACCCGCAACTAATGAAAAACTGTTTTTT	CASSLVGTPATNEKLFF
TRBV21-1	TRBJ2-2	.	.	TGTGCCAGCGGCCCCCGGACAGGGGGGGACACCGGGGAGCTGTTTTTT	CASGPRTGGDTGELFF
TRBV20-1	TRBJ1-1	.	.	TGCAGTGCTGGCCTCACTGAAGCTTTCTTT	CSAGLTEAFF
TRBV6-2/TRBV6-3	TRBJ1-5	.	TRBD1	TGTGCCAGCAGTTACTCCTACAGGGGAGGAAAGCCCCAGCATTTT	CASSYSYRGGKPQHF
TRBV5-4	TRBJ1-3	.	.	TGTGCCAGCAGCGAGGACGGTCAGGTCCTCTCTGGAAACACCATATATTTT	CASSEDGQVLSGNTIYF
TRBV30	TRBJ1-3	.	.	TGTGCCTGGAGCTCCCCCGGCCCCTGGCAGGGTACCTTCTCTGGAAACACCATATATTTT	CAWSSPGPWQGTFSGNTIYF
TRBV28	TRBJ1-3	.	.	TGTGCCAGCAGTTTAAACTTTCAGGGGTCCTCAGACTCTGGAAACACCATATATTTT	CASSLNFQGSSDSGNTIYF
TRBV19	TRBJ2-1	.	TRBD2	TGTGCCAGTAGTATTGATGGGGGGGGCTACAATGAGCAGTTCTTC	CASSIDGGGYNEQFF
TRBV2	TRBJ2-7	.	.	TGTGCCAGCAGTGCTTCCCGGGGGCCTACGATAACCTACGAGCAGTACTTC	CASSASRGPTITYEQYF
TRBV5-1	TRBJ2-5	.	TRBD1	TGCGCCAGCAGCAACGGACAGGGTGGGGAGACCCAGTACTTC	CASSNGQGGETQYF
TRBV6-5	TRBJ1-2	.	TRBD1	TGTGCCAGCAGTTCGGGACAGGGGGGGTATGGCTACACCTTC	CASSSGQGGYGYTF
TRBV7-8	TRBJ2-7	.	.	TGTGCCAGCAGCCCCCAGGGGACAATGTACGAGCAGTACTTC	CASSPQGTMYEQYF
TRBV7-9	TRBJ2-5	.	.	TGTGCCAGCAGCGGCGGGTCCGAGACGACCCAGTACTTC	CASSGGSETTQYF
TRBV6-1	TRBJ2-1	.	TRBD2	TGTGCCAGCAGTGAAGGGGACTACTACAATGAGCAGTTCTTC	CASSEGDYYNEQFF
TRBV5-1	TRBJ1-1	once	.	TGCGCCAGCAGCTTGGCAGGCATTAACACTGAAGCTTTCTTT	CASSLAGINTEAFF
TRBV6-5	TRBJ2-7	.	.	TGTGCCAGCAGGGCCAACATGTTGAGCTCCTACGAGCAGTACTTC	CASRANMLSSYEQYF
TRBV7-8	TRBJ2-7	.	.	TGTGCCAGCAGCTTAGAGGTAGGGGTCTACGAGCAGTACTTC	CASSLEVGVYEQYF
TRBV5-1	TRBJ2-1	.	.	TGCGCCAGCAGCTTGGAGGACTCCTACAATGAGCAGTTCTTC	CASSLEDSYNEQFF
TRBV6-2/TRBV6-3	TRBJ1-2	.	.	TGTGCCAGCAGTTACTCGATCGGAGGGATTGGCTACACCTTC	CASSYSIGGIGYTF
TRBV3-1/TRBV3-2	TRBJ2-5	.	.	TGTGCCAGCAGCCTTCCGGGTTCGGCGGAGGAGACCCAGTACTTC	CASSLPGSAEETQYF
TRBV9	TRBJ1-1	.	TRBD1	TGTGCCAGCAGCACGGGACAGTACACTGAAGCTTTCTTT	CASSTGQYTEAFF
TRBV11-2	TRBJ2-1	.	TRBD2	TGTGCCAGCAGCCTAGGGACTAGCGGGAGCAATGAGCAGTTCTTC	CASSLGTSGSNEQFF
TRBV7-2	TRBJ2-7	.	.	TGTGCCAGCAGCTTATCCAGGGCGGGCGAGCAGTACTTC	CASSLSRAGEQYF
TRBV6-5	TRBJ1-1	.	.	TGTGCCAGCACCAGGACGGCAATGAACACTGAAGCTTTCTTT	CASTRTAMNTEAFF
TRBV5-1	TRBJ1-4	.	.	TGCGCCAGCAGCTCCGGGCTTCTTGGGGGAAAACTGTTTTTT	CASSSGLLGGKLFF
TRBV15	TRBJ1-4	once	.	TGTGCCACATCCAGGGAACAGGGCGGAAGGGAAAAACTGTTTTTT	CATSREQGGREKLFF
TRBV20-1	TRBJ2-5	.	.	TGCAGTGCTAGTTCCCGGGACGGGGTAGAGACCCAGTACTTC	CSASSRDGVETQYF
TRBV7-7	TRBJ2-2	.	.	TGTGCTAGCAGCTTAATCCTAAAGGGGGCGAACACCGGGGAGCTGTTTTTT	CASSLILKGANTGELFF
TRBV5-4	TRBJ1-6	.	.	TGTGCCAGCAGCGGGGGGGGGACCAAGGGTTCACCCCTCCACTTT	CASSGGGTKGSPLHF
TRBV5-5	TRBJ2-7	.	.	TGTGCCAGCAGCTTAAGAGGAAATTCCTACGAGCAGTACTTC	CASSLRGNSYEQYF
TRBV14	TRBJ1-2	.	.	TGTGCCAGCAGCTCCGGACCCTTTATGGGCTACACCTTC	CASSSGPFMGYTF
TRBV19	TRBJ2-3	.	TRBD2	TGTGCCAGTACCGATAGCGGGGGGCCCACAGATACGCAGTATTTT	CASTDSGGPTDTQYF
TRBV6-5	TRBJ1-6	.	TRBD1	TGTGCCAGCAGGCAGGGGGCCCTGCCCTCTTCACCCCTCCACTTT	CASRQGALPSSPLHF
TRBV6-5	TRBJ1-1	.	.	TGTGCCAGCAGTTTATTGAACACTGAAGCTTTCTTT	CASSLLNTEAFF
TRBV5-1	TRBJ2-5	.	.	TGCGCCAGCAGCCTAAGGCAGAGGAGCGCTGAGACCCAGTACTTC	CASSLRQRSAETQYF
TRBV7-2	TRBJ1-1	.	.	TGTGCCAGCAGCTTGTCCCGGGACATGAACACTGAAGCTTTCTTT	CASSLSRDMNTEAFF
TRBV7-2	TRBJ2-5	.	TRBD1	TGTGCCAGCAGCCACACAGGGGGCGGGGGAGAGACCCAGTACTTC	CASSHTGGGGETQYF
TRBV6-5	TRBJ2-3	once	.	TGTGCCAGCGGACGACAGTCTAGCACAGATACGCAGTATTTT	CASGRQSSTDTQYF
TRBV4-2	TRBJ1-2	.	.	TGTGCCAGCAGCCAATCAAGTGGGCTAATCTATGGCTACACCTTC	CASSQSSGLIYGYTF
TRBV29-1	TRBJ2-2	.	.	TGCAGCGTTTTAAGGGGCGGAACCGGGGAGCTGTTTTTT	CSVLRGGTGELFF
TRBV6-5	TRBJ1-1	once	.	TGTGCCAGCAGAAGACAGCAGAACACTGAAGCTTTCTTT	CASRRQQNTEAFF
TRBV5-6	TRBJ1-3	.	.	TGTGCCAGCAGTCCAGGACGGCACTCTGGAAACACCATATATTTT	CASSPGRHSGNTIYF